This is a list of T cell receptor beta chains from one sample in a study of breast tumors, draining lymph nodes, adjacent tissues. Using its own MiXCR run on the multiplex PCR reads, TCRdb lists one record per CDR3 protein. The sample records roughly 220,000 distinct CDR3 sequences, nearly 35% being singletons. Sequenced input: axillary lymph node tissue. The receptors here all came from a female donor with breast cancer. Some clones in this sample may be carry-over from other donors' samples. CDR3s include the opening cysteine and the closing phenylalanine or tryptophan. The D gene is left open where the match is weak. The listing skips clone size in some rows; elsewhere it reads once, few, many or a size class.

clone_size: many; d_call: -; j_call: TRBJ1-3; v_call: TRBV11-2; cdr3_aa: CASSLAPDSSGNTIYF; cdr3_nt: TGTGCCAGCAGCTTAGCCCCGGACAGCTCTGGAAACACCATATATTTT
clone_size: many; d_call: -; j_call: TRBJ1-6; v_call: TRBV6-5; cdr3_aa: CASSPNRVSSPLHF; cdr3_nt: TGTGCCAGCAGTCCCAACAGGGTGAGCTCACCCCTCCACTTT
clone_size: many; d_call: -; j_call: TRBJ2-5; v_call: TRBV19; cdr3_aa: CASSLYRAQETQYF; cdr3_nt: TGTGCCAGTAGTCTCTACAGGGCCCAAGAGACCCAGTACTTC
clone_size: many; d_call: -; j_call: TRBJ2-7; v_call: TRBV7-8; cdr3_aa: CASSARPPRDGLYEQYF; cdr3_nt: TGTGCCAGCAGCGCCCGCCCCCCTAGAGACGGCTTGTACGAGCAGTACTTC
clone_size: few; d_call: -; j_call: TRBJ2-7; v_call: TRBV7-2; cdr3_aa: CASGLDRGIPPDF; cdr3_nt: TGTGCCAGCGGCTTAGATCGAGGGATCCCCCCAGACTTC
clone_size: many; d_call: -; j_call: TRBJ2-7; v_call: TRBV7-3; cdr3_aa: CASSLTARTEQYF; cdr3_nt: TGTGCCAGCAGCTTAACGGCCCGGACCGAGCAGTACTTC
clone_size: many; d_call: TRBD2; j_call: TRBJ2-7; v_call: TRBV3-1; cdr3_aa: CASSPGLAGGYEQYF; cdr3_nt: TGTGCCAGCAGCCCCGGACTAGCGGGAGGCTACGAGCAGTACTTC
clone_size: many; d_call: TRBD1; j_call: TRBJ1-2; v_call: TRBV19; cdr3_aa: CASNSRQGDYGYTF; cdr3_nt: TGTGCCAGTAATTCAAGACAGGGGGACTATGGCTACACCTTC
clone_size: many; d_call: -; j_call: TRBJ2-1; v_call: TRBV7-9; cdr3_aa: CASSLGFSVIYNEQFF; cdr3_nt: TGTGCCAGCAGCTTAGGCTTTTCCGTAATCTACAATGAGCAGTTCTTC
clone_size: many; d_call: -; j_call: TRBJ2-5; v_call: TRBV9; cdr3_aa: CASSVGELEIAAETQYF; cdr3_nt: TGTGCCAGCAGCGTAGGTGAGCTGGAAATAGCGGCGGAGACCCAGTACTTC
clone_size: once; d_call: -; j_call: TRBJ2-5; v_call: TRBV19; cdr3_aa: CASTGTQSQETQYF; cdr3_nt: TGTGCCAGTACCGGGACACAATCCCAAGAGACCCAGTACTTC
clone_size: -; d_call: TRBD1; j_call: TRBJ1-4; v_call: TRBV5-6; cdr3_aa: CASSSRTGGEKLFF; cdr3_nt: TGTGCCAGCAGCTCTCGGACAGGGGGTGAAAAACTGTTTTTT
clone_size: few; d_call: TRBD2; j_call: TRBJ2-3; v_call: TRBV30; cdr3_aa: CAWSPSLAGNTDTQYF; cdr3_nt: TGTGCCTGGAGTCCCTCACTAGCGGGAAACACAGATACGCAGTATTTT
clone_size: -; d_call: TRBD1; j_call: TRBJ1-3; v_call: TRBV19; cdr3_aa: CASSRTGDYGYTIYF; cdr3_nt: TGTGCCAGTAGTAGGACAGGGGACTATGGCTACACCATATATTTT
clone_size: many; d_call: -; j_call: TRBJ1-5; v_call: TRBV12-3/TRBV12-4; cdr3_aa: CASRPGTSNQPQHF; cdr3_nt: TGTGCCAGCAGACCCGGGACAAGTAATCAGCCCCAGCATTTT
clone_size: few; d_call: -; j_call: TRBJ2-7; v_call: TRBV3-1; cdr3_aa: CASSSEGLADSEQYF; cdr3_nt: TGTGCCAGCAGTTCTGAGGGTCTAGCAGACTCCGAGCAGTACTTC
clone_size: -; d_call: TRBD1; j_call: TRBJ2-1; v_call: TRBV5-4; cdr3_aa: CASSLRDRAYNEQFF; cdr3_nt: TGTGCCAGCAGCCTAAGGGACAGGGCCTACAATGAGCAGTTCTTC
clone_size: many; d_call: -; j_call: TRBJ1-6; v_call: TRBV7-2; cdr3_aa: CASSSGGVGLGNSPLHF; cdr3_nt: TGTGCCAGCAGCTCCGGGGGGGTAGGGTTAGGTAATTCACCCCTCCACTTT
clone_size: many; d_call: TRBD2; j_call: TRBJ2-5; v_call: TRBV20-1; cdr3_aa: CSARRSGGNQETQYF; cdr3_nt: TGCAGTGCTAGGAGGAGCGGGGGCAACCAAGAGACCCAGTACTTC
clone_size: many; d_call: TRBD1; j_call: TRBJ2-2; v_call: TRBV9; cdr3_aa: CASSKGTGANTGELFF; cdr3_nt: TGTGCCAGCAGCAAGGGAACAGGGGCGAACACCGGGGAGCTGTTTTTT
clone_size: -; d_call: -; j_call: TRBJ2-6; v_call: TRBV9; cdr3_aa: CASSVRMANVLTF; cdr3_nt: TGTGCCAGCAGCGTCCGTATGGCCAACGTCCTGACTTTC
clone_size: -; d_call: -; j_call: TRBJ2-6; v_call: TRBV3-1; cdr3_aa: CASSQDHPQSSGANVLTF; cdr3_nt: TGTGCCAGCAGCCAAGATCATCCACAGTCCTCTGGGGCCAACGTCCTGACTTTC
clone_size: many; d_call: -; j_call: TRBJ2-3; v_call: TRBV4-3; cdr3_aa: CASSQGQGEDTQYF; cdr3_nt: TGCGCCAGCAGCCAAGGGCAGGGAGAAGATACGCAGTATTTT
clone_size: many; d_call: -; j_call: TRBJ1-2; v_call: TRBV5-1; cdr3_aa: CASSLGGDGAVGYTF; cdr3_nt: TGCGCCAGCAGCTTGGGAGGCGATGGTGCAGTCGGCTACACCTTC
clone_size: -; d_call: TRBD2; j_call: TRBJ2-7; v_call: TRBV28; cdr3_aa: CASSPGGLAVYEQYF; cdr3_nt: TGTGCCAGCAGCCCGGGGGGACTAGCGGTCTACGAGCAGTACTTC
clone_size: -; d_call: TRBD1; j_call: TRBJ2-2; v_call: TRBV9; cdr3_aa: CASSVGTGAQELFF; cdr3_nt: TGTGCCAGCAGCGTTGGGACAGGGGCCCAGGAGCTGTTTTTT
clone_size: many; d_call: -; j_call: TRBJ2-7; v_call: TRBV6-4; cdr3_aa: CARREGREQYF; cdr3_nt: TGTGCCAGAAGAGAAGGTAGGGAGCAGTACTTC
clone_size: many; d_call: -; j_call: TRBJ2-7; v_call: TRBV7-9; cdr3_aa: CASRGTHYEQYF; cdr3_nt: TGTGCCAGCAGAGGGACACATTACGAGCAGTACTTC
clone_size: many; d_call: TRBD1; j_call: TRBJ1-3; v_call: TRBV20-1; cdr3_aa: CSARVPTGTASFSGNTIYF; cdr3_nt: TGCAGTGCTAGAGTCCCGACCGGGACAGCTTCCTTCTCTGGAAACACCATATATTTT
clone_size: -; d_call: TRBD2; j_call: TRBJ2-2; v_call: TRBV12-3/TRBV12-4; cdr3_aa: CASSFELAGDSTGELFF; cdr3_nt: TGTGCCAGCAGTTTCGAACTAGCGGGGGACAGCACCGGGGAGCTGTTTTTT
clone_size: many; d_call: -; j_call: TRBJ1-5; v_call: TRBV15; cdr3_aa: CATSGGDLGNQPQHF; cdr3_nt: TGTGCCACCAGTGGAGGGGATCTGGGCAATCAGCCCCAGCATTTT
clone_size: -; d_call: TRBD1; j_call: TRBJ2-6; v_call: TRBV11-3; cdr3_aa: CASSTRGNTGANVLTF; cdr3_nt: TGTGCCAGCAGCACCAGGGGGAACACCGGGGCCAACGTCCTGACTTTC
clone_size: -; d_call: TRBD2; j_call: TRBJ2-1; v_call: TRBV11-3; cdr3_aa: CASSLEPLAGNNEQFF; cdr3_nt: TGTGCCAGCAGCTTAGAACCGCTAGCGGGGAACAATGAGCAGTTCTTC
clone_size: many; d_call: TRBD1; j_call: TRBJ2-7; v_call: TRBV18; cdr3_aa: CASSQRDRGTYEQYF; cdr3_nt: TGTGCCAGCTCACAGCGGGACAGGGGCACCTACGAGCAGTACTTC
clone_size: few; d_call: TRBD2; j_call: TRBJ2-6; v_call: TRBV3-1; cdr3_aa: CASSQVAGGSGANVLTF; cdr3_nt: TGTGCCAGCAGCCAAGTCGCGGGGGGCTCCGGGGCCAACGTCCTGACTTTC
clone_size: many; d_call: TRBD2; j_call: TRBJ2-1; v_call: TRBV2; cdr3_aa: CASSEAGLAYFGEQFF; cdr3_nt: TGTGCCAGCAGTGAAGCGGGACTAGCCTACTTTGGTGAGCAGTTCTTC
clone_size: many; d_call: TRBD2; j_call: TRBJ2-2; v_call: TRBV20-1; cdr3_aa: CSAPSGRASGELFF; cdr3_nt: TGCAGTGCCCCGAGCGGGAGGGCCTCCGGGGAGCTGTTTTTT
clone_size: -; d_call: -; j_call: TRBJ1-1; v_call: TRBV20-1; cdr3_aa: CSARSIMNTEAFF; cdr3_nt: TGCAGTGCTAGATCCATCATGAACACTGAAGCTTTCTTT
clone_size: many; d_call: -; j_call: TRBJ2-6; v_call: TRBV4-1; cdr3_aa: CASSLLSGANVLTF; cdr3_nt: TGCGCCAGCAGCCTCCTCTCTGGGGCCAACGTCCTGACTTTC
clone_size: many; d_call: TRBD1; j_call: TRBJ2-1; v_call: TRBV19; cdr3_aa: CASTSDRGLVGNEQFF; cdr3_nt: TGTGCCAGTACCAGTGACAGGGGGCTGGTTGGCAATGAGCAGTTCTTC
clone_size: -; d_call: TRBD1; j_call: TRBJ1-6; v_call: TRBV2; cdr3_aa: CASKAGGGTGVNSPLHF; cdr3_nt: TGTGCCAGCAAGGCCGGGGGGGGGACAGGGGTTAATTCACCCCTCCACTTT
clone_size: many; d_call: TRBD2; j_call: TRBJ2-3; v_call: TRBV5-6; cdr3_aa: CASSLFSGLGGDTQYF; cdr3_nt: TGTGCCAGCAGCTTATTTTCGGGTTTGGGGGGGGATACGCAGTATTTT
clone_size: once; d_call: TRBD1; j_call: TRBJ1-4; v_call: TRBV6-5; cdr3_aa: CASSWTGGDEKLFF; cdr3_nt: TGTGCCAGCAGTTGGACAGGGGGCGACGAAAAACTGTTTTTT
clone_size: -; d_call: -; j_call: TRBJ2-3; v_call: TRBV20-1; cdr3_aa: CSASTIQGRTDTQYF; cdr3_nt: TGCAGTGCTAGCACGATCCAAGGGCGCACAGATACGCAGTATTTT
clone_size: few; d_call: TRBD2; j_call: TRBJ2-3; v_call: TRBV9; cdr3_aa: CASSQDLSSGSRTDTQYF; cdr3_nt: TGTGCCAGCAGCCAAGATTTGTCTAGCGGGAGTCGAACAGATACGCAGTATTTT
clone_size: -; d_call: -; j_call: TRBJ1-5; v_call: TRBV20-1; cdr3_aa: CSARDLGVLNQPQHF; cdr3_nt: TGCAGTGCTAGAGATCTCGGGGTGCTCAATCAGCCCCAGCATTTT